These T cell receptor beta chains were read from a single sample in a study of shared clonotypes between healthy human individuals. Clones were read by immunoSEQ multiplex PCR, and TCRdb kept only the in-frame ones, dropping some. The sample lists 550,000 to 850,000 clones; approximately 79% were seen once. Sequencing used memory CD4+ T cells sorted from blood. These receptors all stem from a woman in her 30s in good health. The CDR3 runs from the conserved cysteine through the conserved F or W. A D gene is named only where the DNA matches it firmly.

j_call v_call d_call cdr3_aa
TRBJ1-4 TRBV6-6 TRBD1 CASSHTGQRNEKLFF
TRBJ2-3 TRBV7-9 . CASSLTGPTDTQYF
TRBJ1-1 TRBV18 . CASSIGLKTEAFF
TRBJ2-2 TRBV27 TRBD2 CASSLSSLAGTGELFF
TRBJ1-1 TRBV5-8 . CASSLLPASTIPNTEAFF
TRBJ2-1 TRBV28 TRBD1 CASLDRGRNEQFF
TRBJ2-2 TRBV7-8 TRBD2 CASEGGRAGTGELFF
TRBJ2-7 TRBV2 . CASSEARGLQADEQYF
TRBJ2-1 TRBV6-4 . CASSDRGAKDNEQFF
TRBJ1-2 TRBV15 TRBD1 CATSRGTGPNYGYTF
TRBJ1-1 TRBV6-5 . CASSYSGNSNTEAFF